The 10 T cell receptor beta chains given below trace back to one sample, sequenced in a study of blood T cell repertoires in COVID-19. Libraries were prepared by immunoSEQ multiplex PCR; TCRdb keeps only in-frame clonotypes and omits some of them. The sample has around 100,000 clones; roughly nine tenths are singletons. Sequencing was performed on peripheral blood. The receptors derive from a man in his sixties with COVID-19, enrolled during active disease.

Only one count was recorded for this clone. The chain is built from TRBV18 and TRBJ2-5; no firm D call. The V end lost 4 bases, the J end lost 4 bases, and 10 bases lay between the germline ends. There are 13 residues in the CDR3. Germline V gene sequence: CDR1 KGHSH, CDR2 LQKENI. For the CDR3, the DNA is TGTGCCAGCTCACTCCTCCGAGGAGAGACCCAGTACTTC. Amino acid sequence: CASSLLRGETQYF.

The V and J genes are TRBV11-2 and TRBJ2-1, with 9 bases lining up with TRBD1. Germline V gives CDR1 SGHAT, CDR2 FQNNGV. The CDR3 sequence is 16 residues long. The junction had 10 bases not matched to a gene; V was cut back by 6 bases and J by 4 bases. CDR3 in DNA: TGTGCCAGCAGACCCACCGGGACAGGGAAATACAATGAGCAGTTCTTC. It specifies CASRPTGTGKYNEQFF. The full variable domain, completed using reference TRBV11-2 and TRBJ2-1, is EAGVAQSPRYKIIEKRQSVAFWCNPISGHATLYWYQQILGQGPKLLIQFQNNGVVDDSQLPKDRFSAERLKGVDSTLKIQPAKLEDSAVYLCASRPTGTGKYNEQFFGPGTRLTVL.

The rearrangement links TRBV1 to TRBJ2-1; the table's D call, TRBD1, has no DNA check behind it. TRBV1 counts as a pseudogene. This CDR3 spans 15 amino acids. Here the CDR3 DNA reads TGCACCAGCAGCCAAACAGGGTGCTCCTACAATGAGCAGTTCTTC. This gives the protein CTSSQTGCSYNEQFF.

This sequence joins TRBV14 and TRBJ2-1; weak D call: TRBD1 (5 bases). Trimming removed 5 bases at V and 8 bases at J, with 7 bases between. This CDR3 comprises 11 residues. Per the germline V gene, CDR1 is SGHDN and CDR2 is FVKESK. The CDR3 sequence is CASSRGDEQFF. The CDR3 DNA sequence: TGTGCCAGCAGCAGGGGTGATGAGCAGTTCTTC.

This chain connects TRBV28 to TRBJ1-2; 8 bases map to TRBD1. Germline CDR1 reads MDHEN; CDR2 reads SYDVKM. Germline trimming cut 5 bases from V and 5 bases from J; bases unmatched to any gene: 4. The CDR3 has 13 residues. For the CDR3, the DNA is TGTGCCAGCAGTCCAGGGGGCTTTTATGGCTACACCTTC. This codes for CASSPGGFYGYTF.

The V gene is TRBV27, the J gene TRBJ1-4, with D maybe TRBD1 (5 bases). This CDR3 has 13 residues. V gave up 5 bases and J gave up 8 bases, with 12 bases separating them. The V gene's germline CDR1 is MNHEY and CDR2 SMNVEV (reference sequence). CDR3 in amino acids: CASSPGFWEKLFF. CDR3 DNA sequence: TGTGCCAGCAGTCCAGGGTTTTGGGAAAAACTGTTTTTT. Variable domain in full (rest from reference TRBV27 and TRBJ1-4): EAQVTQNPRYLITVTGKKLTVTCSQNMNHEYMSWYRQDPGLGLRQIYYSMNVEVTDKGDVPEGYKVSRKEKRNFPLILESPSPNQTSLYFCASSPGFWEKLFFGSGTQLSVL.

The chain recombines TRBV28 with TRBJ2-1, with D possibly being TRBD1 (5 bases). V lost 4 bases and J 1 base, leaving 26 bases between the germline ends. CDR3 length equals 20 residues. Germline-derived CDR1 and CDR2 are MDHEN and SYDVKM. This CDR3 reads CASSSARAGSLKLSYNEQFF. Here the CDR3 DNA reads TGTGCCAGCAGTTCCGCCCGGGCAGGGTCCTTGAAACTTTCCTACAATGAGCAGTTCTTC.

The rearrangement uses TRBV6-2 or TRBV6-3 and TRBJ1-2; D is undetermined. Trimming shortened V by 2 bases and J by 4 bases, and 11 bases separated the two germline ends. The CDR3 has 14 amino acids. The germline V gene encodes CDR1 MNHEY and CDR2 SVGEGT. The CDR3 loop reads CASSYDVSSYGYTF. CDR3 nucleotides: TGTGCCAGCAGTTACGATGTCTCCAGCTATGGCTACACCTTC.

This clone has only a few counts. V usage is TRBV10-2 and J usage is TRBJ1-1; the match to TRBD1 covers 8 bases. CDR1 is WSHSY and CDR2 is SAAADI in the germline V gene. The CDR3 sequence is 15 residues long. The V and J ends lost 3 bases and 3 bases, in that order; junction bases with no gene match: 6. The CDR3, as DNA: TGCGCCAGCAGTGAACGGACAGGGTGGGACACTGAAGCTTTCTTT. This encodes CASSERTGWDTEAFF.

The chain uses TRBV10-1 and TRBJ2-5, with 9 bases fitting TRBD1. V lost 5 bases, J lost 3 bases, and 4 bases stayed unmatched. CDR3 length: 14 residues. Germline V gene data show CDR1 as WNHNN and CDR2 as SYGVQD (reference sequence). The CDR3 DNA sequence: TGCGCCAGCAGTCAAGGGACAGGGAAAGAGACCCAGTACTTC. This translates into CASSQGTGKETQYF.